This T cell receptor (beta chain) appears in the sequencing data of a study of Graves' ophthalmopathy and Graves' hyperthyroidism. Study in general: Peripheral blood was collected at initial diagnosis, before any treatment. Study findings and constraints: The authors also found most expanded thyroid clonotypes above 0.001 frequency in blood.

With respect to this clonotype: Its specificity is unknown.

Enrollment excluded any patients with other autoimmune diseases, uncontrolled infections, pregnancy or lactation. Out of about 9.6 ml of fresh peripheral blood, PBMCs were obtained. RNA served as the template for amplifying TCR beta CDR3 regions. HTBI primers served in a first-round RT-PCR, which a second-round multiplex PCR followed. Using its own MiXCR run on the multiplex PCR reads, TCRdb lists one record per CDR3 protein. Of 650,000 to 800,000 distinct CDR3 sequences listed, 35% to 45% are singletons. Sequencing was carried out using peripheral blood. This TCR derives from an adult man with Graves' ophthalmopathy.

CDR3 nucleotide sequence: TGTGCCAGCTCACCACAAAGGGACAGCTACTATGGCTACACCTTC. Its protein is CASSPQRDSYYGYTF. The chain is built from TRBV2 and TRBJ1-2; TRBD1 agrees at 7 bases. Germline assignment: CDR1 SNHLY and CDR2 FYNNEI. The CDR3 totals 15 residues. The junction had 12 bases not matched to a gene; V was cut back by 8 bases and J by 3 bases.